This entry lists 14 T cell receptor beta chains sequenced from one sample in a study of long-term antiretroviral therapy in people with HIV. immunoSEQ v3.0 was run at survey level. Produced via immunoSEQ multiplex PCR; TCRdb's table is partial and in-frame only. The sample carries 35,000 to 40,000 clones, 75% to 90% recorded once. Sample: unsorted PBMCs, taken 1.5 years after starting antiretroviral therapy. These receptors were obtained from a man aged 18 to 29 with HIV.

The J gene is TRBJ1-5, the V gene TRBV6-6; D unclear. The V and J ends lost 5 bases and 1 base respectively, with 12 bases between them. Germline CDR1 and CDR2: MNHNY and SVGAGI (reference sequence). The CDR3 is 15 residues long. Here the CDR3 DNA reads TGTGCCAGCAGTGATCGGGCTTGGAGCAATCAGCCCCAGCATTTT. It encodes CASSDRAWSNQPQHF.

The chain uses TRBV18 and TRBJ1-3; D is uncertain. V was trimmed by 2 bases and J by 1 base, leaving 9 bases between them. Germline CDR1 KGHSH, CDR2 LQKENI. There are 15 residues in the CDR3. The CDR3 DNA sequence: TGTGCCAGCTCACCAGATCAAGGGTCTGGAAACACCATATATTTT. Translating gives CASSPDQGSGNTIYF.

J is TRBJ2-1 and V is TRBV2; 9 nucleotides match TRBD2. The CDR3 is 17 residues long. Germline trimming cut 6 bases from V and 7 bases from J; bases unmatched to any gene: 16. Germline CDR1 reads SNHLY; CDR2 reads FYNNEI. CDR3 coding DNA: TGTGCCAGCAGACCGATAGGGACTAGCCATGCCCGGAATGAGCAGTTCTTC. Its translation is CASRPIGTSHARNEQFF. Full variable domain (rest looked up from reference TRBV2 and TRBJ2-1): EPEVTQTPSHQVTQMGQEVILRCVPISNHLYFYWYRQILGQKVEFLVSFYNNEISEKSEIFDDQFSVERPDGSNFTLKIRSTKLEDSAMYFCASRPIGTSHARNEQFFGPGTRLTVL.

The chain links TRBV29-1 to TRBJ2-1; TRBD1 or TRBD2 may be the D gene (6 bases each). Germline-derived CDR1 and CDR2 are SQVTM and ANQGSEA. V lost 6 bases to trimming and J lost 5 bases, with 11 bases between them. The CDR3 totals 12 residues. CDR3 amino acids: CSVAGGDNEQFF. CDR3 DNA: TGCAGCGTCGCCGGGGGCGACAATGAGCAGTTCTTC.

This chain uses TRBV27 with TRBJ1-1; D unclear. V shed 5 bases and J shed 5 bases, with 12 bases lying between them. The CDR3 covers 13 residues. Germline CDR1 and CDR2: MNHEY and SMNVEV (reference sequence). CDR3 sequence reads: CASSPGLETEAFF. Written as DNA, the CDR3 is TGTGCCAGCAGTCCCGGACTCGAAACTGAAGCTTTCTTT.

The CDR3 region has the DNA TGCGCCAGCAGCTTGGTTGGGGGAGGCTCCTACAATGAGCAGTTCTTC. Protein product: CASSLVGGGSYNEQFF. The chain carries TRBV5-1 and TRBJ2-1, with D perhaps matching TRBD2 (6 bases). This CDR3 spans 16 amino acids. Trimming stripped 0 bases from V and 0 bases from J, with 10 bases between. Germline assignment: CDR1 SGHRS and CDR2 YFSETQ. Based on the CDR3 plus reference TRBV5-1 and TRBJ2-1, the full variable domain is KAGVTQTPRYLIKTRGQQVTLSCSPISGHRSVSWYQQTPGQGLQFLFEYFSETQRNKGNFPGRFSGRQFSNSRSEMNVSTLELGDSALYLCASSLVGGGSYNEQFFGPGTRLTVL.

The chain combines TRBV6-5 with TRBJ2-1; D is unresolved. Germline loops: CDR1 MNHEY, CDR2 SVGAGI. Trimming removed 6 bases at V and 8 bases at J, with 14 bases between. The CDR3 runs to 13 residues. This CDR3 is CASRELPRDEQFF. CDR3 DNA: TGTGCCAGCAGGGAACTCCCTAGGGATGAGCAGTTCTTC.

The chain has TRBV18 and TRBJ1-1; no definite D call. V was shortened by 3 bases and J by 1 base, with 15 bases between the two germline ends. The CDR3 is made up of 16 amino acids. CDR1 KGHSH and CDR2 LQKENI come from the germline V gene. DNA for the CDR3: TGTGCCAGCTCACCTAACAGAGCAAGACAGAACACTGAAGCTTTCTTT. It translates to CASSPNRARQNTEAFF.

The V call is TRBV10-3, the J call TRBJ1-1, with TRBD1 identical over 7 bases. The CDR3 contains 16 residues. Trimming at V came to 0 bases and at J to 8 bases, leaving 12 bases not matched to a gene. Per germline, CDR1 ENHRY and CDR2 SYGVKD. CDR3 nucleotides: TGTGCCATCAGTGAGTCGACAGGTAGACAGGGTGAAGAAGCTTTCTTT. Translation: CAISESTGRQGEEAFF.

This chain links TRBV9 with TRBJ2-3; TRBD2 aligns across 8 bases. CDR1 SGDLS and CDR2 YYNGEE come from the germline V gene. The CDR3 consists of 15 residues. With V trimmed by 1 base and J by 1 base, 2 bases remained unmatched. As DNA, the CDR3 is TGTGCCAGCAGCGTAACTAGCGGAGGCACAGATACGCAGTATTTT. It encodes CASSVTSGGTDTQYF.

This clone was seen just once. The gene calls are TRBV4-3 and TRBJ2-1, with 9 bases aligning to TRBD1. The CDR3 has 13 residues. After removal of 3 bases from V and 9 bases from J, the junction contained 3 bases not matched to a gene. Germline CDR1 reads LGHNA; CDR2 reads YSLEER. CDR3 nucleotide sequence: TGCGCCAGCAGCCATACAGGGGGCAGTGAGCAGTTCTTC. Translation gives CASSHTGGSEQFF.

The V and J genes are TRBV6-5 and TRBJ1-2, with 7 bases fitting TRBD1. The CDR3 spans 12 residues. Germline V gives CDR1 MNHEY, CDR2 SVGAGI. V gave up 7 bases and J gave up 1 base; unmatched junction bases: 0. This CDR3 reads CASTGGNYGYTF. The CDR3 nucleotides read TGTGCCAGCACAGGGGGTAACTATGGCTACACCTTC.

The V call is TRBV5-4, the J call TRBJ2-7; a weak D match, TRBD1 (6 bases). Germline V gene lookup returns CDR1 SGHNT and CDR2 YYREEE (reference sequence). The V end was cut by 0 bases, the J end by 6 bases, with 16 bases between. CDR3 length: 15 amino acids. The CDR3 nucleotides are TGTGCCAGCAGCTTGGCTCGCACAGGGAGTCGCGAGCAGTACTTC. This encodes CASSLARTGSREQYF.

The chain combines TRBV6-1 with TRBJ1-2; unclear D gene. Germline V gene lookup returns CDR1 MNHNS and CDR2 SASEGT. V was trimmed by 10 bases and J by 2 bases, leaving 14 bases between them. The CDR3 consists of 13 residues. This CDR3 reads CATRLTENYGYTF. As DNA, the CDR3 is TGTGCCACACGCCTCACGGAGAACTATGGCTACACCTTC.